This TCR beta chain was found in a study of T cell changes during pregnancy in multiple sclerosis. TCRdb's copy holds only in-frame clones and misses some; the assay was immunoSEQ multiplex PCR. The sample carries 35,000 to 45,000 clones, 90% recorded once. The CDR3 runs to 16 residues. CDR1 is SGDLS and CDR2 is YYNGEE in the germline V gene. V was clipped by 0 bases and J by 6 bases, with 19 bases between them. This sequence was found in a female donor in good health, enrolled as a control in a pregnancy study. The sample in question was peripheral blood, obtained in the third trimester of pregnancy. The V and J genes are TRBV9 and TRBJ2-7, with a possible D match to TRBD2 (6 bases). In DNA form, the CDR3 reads TGTGCCAGCAGCGTAGACGGTGGCGGGACCCACCGCGAGCAGTACTTC. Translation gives CASSVDGGGTHREQYF.